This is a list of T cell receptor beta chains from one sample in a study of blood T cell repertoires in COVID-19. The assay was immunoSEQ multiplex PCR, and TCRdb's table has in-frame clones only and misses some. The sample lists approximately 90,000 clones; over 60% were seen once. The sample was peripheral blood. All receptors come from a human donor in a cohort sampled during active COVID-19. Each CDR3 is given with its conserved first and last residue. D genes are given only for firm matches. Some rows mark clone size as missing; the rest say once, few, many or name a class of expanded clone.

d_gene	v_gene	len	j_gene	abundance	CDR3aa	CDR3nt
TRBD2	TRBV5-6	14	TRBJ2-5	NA	CASSLGGRRETQYF	TGTGCCAGCAGCTTGGGCGGGAGGCGAGAGACCCAGTACTTC
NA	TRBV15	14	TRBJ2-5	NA	CATTRGAGQETQYF	TGTGCCACCACGAGGGGAGCGGGCCAAGAGACCCAGTACTTC
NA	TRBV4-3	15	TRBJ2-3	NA	CASSQSGLSLDTQYF	TGCGCCAGCAGCCAATCCGGACTATCCTTAGATACGCAGTATTTT
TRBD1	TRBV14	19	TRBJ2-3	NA	CASSHFSGQGAISTDTQYF	TGTGCCAGCAGCCACTTCTCGGGACAGGGGGCAATTAGCACAGATACGCAGTATTTT
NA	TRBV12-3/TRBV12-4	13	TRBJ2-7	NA	CASSLSYSYEQYF	TGTGCCAGCAGTTTATCCTACTCCTACGAGCAGTACTTC
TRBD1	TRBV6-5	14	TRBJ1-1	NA	CASSTGVMNTEAFF	TGTGCCAGCAGTACAGGGGTCATGAACACTGAAGCTTTCTTT
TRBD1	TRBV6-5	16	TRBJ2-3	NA	CASSYYGTGATDTQYF	TGTGCCAGCAGTTACTACGGGACAGGGGCCACAGATACGCAGTATTTT
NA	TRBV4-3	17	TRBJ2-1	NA	CASSRRLLPARGNEQFF	TGCGCCAGCAGCCGCCGACTGCTGCCGGCGAGAGGCAATGAGCAGTTCTTC
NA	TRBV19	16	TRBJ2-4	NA	CASSIIPGQRENIQYF	TGTGCCAGTAGTATCATCCCCGGACAGCGAGAAAACATTCAGTACTTC
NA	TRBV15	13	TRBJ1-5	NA	CATSRDPDQPQHF	TGTGCCACCAGCAGAGACCCCGATCAGCCCCAGCATTTT
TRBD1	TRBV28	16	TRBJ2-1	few	CASSFPPGTGANEQFF	TGTGCCAGCAGTTTCCCCCCCGGGACAGGGGCGAATGAGCAGTTCTTC
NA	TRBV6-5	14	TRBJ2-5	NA	CARRQQGMQETQYF	TGTGCCAGGAGACAGCAAGGGATGCAAGAGACCCAGTACTTC
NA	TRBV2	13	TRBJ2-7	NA	CASSQQYWDEQYF	TGTGCCAGCAGTCAACAGTACTGGGACGAGCAGTACTTC
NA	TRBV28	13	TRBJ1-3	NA	CASRTGTGNTIYF	TGTGCCAGCAGGACAGGAACTGGAAACACCATATATTTT
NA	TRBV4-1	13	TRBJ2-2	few	CASSQDPNRELFF	TGCGCCAGCAGCCAAGACCCCAATCGGGAGCTGTTTTTT
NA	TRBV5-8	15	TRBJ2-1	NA	CASSSKQQILNEQFF	TGTGCCAGCAGCTCGAAACAGCAAATACTCAATGAGCAGTTCTTC
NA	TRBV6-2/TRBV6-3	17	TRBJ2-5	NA	CASSYPTLRQEQETQYF	TGTGCCAGCAGTTACCCGACCCTTCGACAGGAACAAGAGACCCAGTACTTC
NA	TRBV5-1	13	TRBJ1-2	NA	CASSGAGPGGYTF	TGCGCCAGCAGCGGGGCCGGGCCCGGGGGCTACACCTTC
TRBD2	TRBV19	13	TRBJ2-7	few	CASSSLPGGEQYF	TGTGCCAGTAGTAGTCTCCCGGGAGGGGAGCAGTACTTC
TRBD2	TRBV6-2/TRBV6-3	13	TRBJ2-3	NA	CASRYGGADTQYF	TGTGCCAGCAGATACGGGGGGGCAGATACGCAGTATTTT
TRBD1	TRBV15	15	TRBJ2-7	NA	CATSRETGRHYEQYF	TGTGCCACCAGCAGAGAGACAGGGCGGCACTACGAGCAGTACTTC
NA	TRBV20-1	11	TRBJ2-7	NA	CSARALYEQYF	TGCAGTGCTAGGGCCCTTTACGAGCAGTACTTC
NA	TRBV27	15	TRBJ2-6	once	CASSLTRSGANVLTF	TGTGCCAGCAGTTTAACTAGGTCTGGGGCCAACGTCCTGACTTTC
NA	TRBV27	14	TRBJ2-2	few	CASSFRANTGELFF	TGTGCCAGCAGTTTCAGGGCGAACACCGGGGAGCTGTTTTTT
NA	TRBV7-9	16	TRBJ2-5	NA	CASSLDGSGRLETQYF	TGTGCCAGCAGCTTAGATGGCTCAGGGCGGTTAGAGACCCAGTACTTC
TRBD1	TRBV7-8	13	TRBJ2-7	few	CASSSGTGVEQYF	TGTGCCAGCAGCTCCGGGACAGGGGTCGAGCAGTACTTC
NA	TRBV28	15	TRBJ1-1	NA	CASTRTPGGSTEAFF	TGTGCCAGCACCAGGACCCCGGGGGGTTCCACTGAAGCTTTCTTT
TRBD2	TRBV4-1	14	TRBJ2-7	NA	CASSPGTSLHEQYF	TGCGCCAGCAGCCCCGGGACTAGTCTCCACGAGCAGTACTTC
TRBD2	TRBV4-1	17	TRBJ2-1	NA	CASSQEWEREGLNEQFF	TGCGCCAGCAGCCAAGAATGGGAGCGGGAGGGCCTCAATGAGCAGTTCTTC
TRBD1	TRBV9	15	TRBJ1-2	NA	CASSAGGQPIYGYTF	TGTGCCAGCAGCGCAGGGGGACAGCCTATCTATGGCTACACCTTC
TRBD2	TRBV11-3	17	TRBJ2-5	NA	CASSSGTSGRGAETQYF	TGTGCCAGCAGCTCGGGGACTAGCGGGAGGGGTGCGGAGACCCAGTACTTC
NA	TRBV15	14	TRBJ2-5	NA	CATSTRDTHRTQYF	TGTGCCACCAGCACCCGGGACACTCACCGGACCCAGTACTTC
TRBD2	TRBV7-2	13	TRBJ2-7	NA	CASSSRLAGEQYF	TGTGCCAGCAGCTCCCGACTAGCGGGGGAGCAGTACTTC
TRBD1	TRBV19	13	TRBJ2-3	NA	CATGEQGADTQYF	TGTGCCACCGGGGAACAGGGGGCAGATACGCAGTATTTT
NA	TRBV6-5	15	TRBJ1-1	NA	CASTGWRAENTEAFF	TGTGCCAGCACGGGCTGGAGAGCGGAGAACACTGAAGCTTTCTTT
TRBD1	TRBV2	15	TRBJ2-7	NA	CASRLGQTPFSEQYF	TGTGCCAGCAGGCTGGGACAGACCCCTTTCTCCGAGCAGTACTTC
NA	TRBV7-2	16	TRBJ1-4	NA	CASSFWAEGLSEKLFF	TGTGCCAGCAGCTTTTGGGCCGAGGGCTTAAGTGAAAAACTGTTTTTT
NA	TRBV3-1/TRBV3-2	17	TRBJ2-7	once	CASSRKPQGNWVYEQYF	TGTGCCAGCAGCCGCAAACCTCAGGGGAACTGGGTCTACGAGCAGTACTTC
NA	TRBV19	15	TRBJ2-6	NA	CASSTGSTGANVLTF	TGTGCCAGTAGTACAGGGTCCACTGGGGCCAACGTCCTGACTTTC
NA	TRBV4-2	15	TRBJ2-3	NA	CASSPRRRDTDTQYF	TGTGCCAGCAGCCCGCGCCGGCGGGACACAGATACGCAGTATTTT
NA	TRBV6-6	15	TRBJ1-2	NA	CASSYSGGGTYGYTF	TGTGCCAGCAGTTACTCAGGGGGGGGGACCTATGGCTACACCTTC
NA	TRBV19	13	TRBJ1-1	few	CASGLTMNTEAFF	TGTGCCAGCGGACTGACTATGAACACTGAAGCTTTCTTT
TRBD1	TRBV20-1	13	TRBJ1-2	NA	CSASSGTDYGYTF	TGCAGTGCTAGTTCCGGGACAGACTATGGCTACACCTTC
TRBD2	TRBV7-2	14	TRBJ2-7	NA	CASSLLAGGGEQYF	TGTGCCAGCAGCTTACTAGCGGGAGGAGGCGAGCAGTACTTC
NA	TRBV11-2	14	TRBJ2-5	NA	CASRPLAAQETQYF	TGTGCCAGCAGACCCTTAGCGGCTCAAGAGACCCAGTACTTC
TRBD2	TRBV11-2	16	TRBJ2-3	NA	CASSSRLAGEIDTQYF	TGTGCCAGCAGCTCGAGACTAGCGGGAGAAATAGATACGCAGTATTTT
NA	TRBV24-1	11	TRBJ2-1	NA	CATSDFLEQFF	TGTGCCACCAGTGATTTCCTTGAGCAGTTCTTC
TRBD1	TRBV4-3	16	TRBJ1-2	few	CASSPKTGRRLGGYTF	TGCGCCAGCAGCCCCAAGACAGGGAGGAGATTGGGTGGCTACACCTTC
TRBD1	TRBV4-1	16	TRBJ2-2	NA	CASRQGTGLWTGELFF	TGCGCCAGCAGGCAAGGGACAGGGCTTTGGACCGGGGAGCTGTTTTTT
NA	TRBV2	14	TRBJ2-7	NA	CASRESSQGGEQYF	TGTGCCAGCAGAGAGTCGAGCCAGGGAGGCGAGCAGTACTTC
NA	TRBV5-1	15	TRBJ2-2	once	CASRFNTANTGELFF	TGCGCCAGCAGATTTAATACAGCGAACACCGGGGAGCTGTTTTTT
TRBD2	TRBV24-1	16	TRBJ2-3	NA	CATSDLREGFPDTQYF	TGTGCCACCAGTGATTTGCGGGAGGGTTTCCCAGATACGCAGTATTTT
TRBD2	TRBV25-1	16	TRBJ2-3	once	CASSSVSGSLGDTQYF	TGTGCCAGCAGTTCTGTTAGCGGGAGTTTGGGGGATACGCAGTATTTT
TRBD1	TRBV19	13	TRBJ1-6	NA	CASSIKGASPLHF	TGTGCCAGTAGTATTAAGGGGGCATCACCCCTCCACTTT
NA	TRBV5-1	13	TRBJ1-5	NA	CASSLERNQPQHF	TGCGCCAGCAGCTTGGAACGGAATCAGCCCCAGCATTTT
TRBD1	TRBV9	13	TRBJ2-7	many	CASSGQGAYEQYF	TGTGCCAGCAGTGGACAGGGGGCTTACGAGCAGTACTTC
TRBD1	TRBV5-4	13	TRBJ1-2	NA	CASNKDRGYGYTF	TGTGCCAGCAACAAGGACAGGGGCTATGGCTACACCTTC